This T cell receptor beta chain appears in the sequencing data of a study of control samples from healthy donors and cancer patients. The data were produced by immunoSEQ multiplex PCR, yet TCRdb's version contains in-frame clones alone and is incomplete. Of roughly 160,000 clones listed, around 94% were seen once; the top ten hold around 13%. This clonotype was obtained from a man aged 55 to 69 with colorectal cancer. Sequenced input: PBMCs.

This chain's CDR3 is CASNYAVNGELFF. In nucleotides, the CDR3 is TGTGCCAGCAATTACGCAGTGAACGGGGAGCTGTTTTTT. The V gene is TRBV5-5, the J gene TRBJ2-2, with no clear D. V was cut by 6 bases and J by 7 bases, with 13 bases left in between. The CDR3 consists of 13 residues. Germline CDR1 reads SGHKS; CDR2 reads YYEKEE (reference sequence).